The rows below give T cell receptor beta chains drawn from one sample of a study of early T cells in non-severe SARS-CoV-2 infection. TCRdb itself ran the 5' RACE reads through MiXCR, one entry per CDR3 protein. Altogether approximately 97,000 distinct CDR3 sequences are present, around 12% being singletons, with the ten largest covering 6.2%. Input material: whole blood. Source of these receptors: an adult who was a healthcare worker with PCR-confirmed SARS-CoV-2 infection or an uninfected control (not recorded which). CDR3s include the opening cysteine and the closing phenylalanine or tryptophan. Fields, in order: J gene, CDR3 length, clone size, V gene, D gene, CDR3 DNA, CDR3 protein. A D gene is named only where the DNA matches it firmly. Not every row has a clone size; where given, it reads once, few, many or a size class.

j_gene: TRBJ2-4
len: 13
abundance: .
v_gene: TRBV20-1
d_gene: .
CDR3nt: TGCAGTGCTAGTGTGGGGAATAAAAACATTCAGTACTTC
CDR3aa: CSASVGNKNIQYF

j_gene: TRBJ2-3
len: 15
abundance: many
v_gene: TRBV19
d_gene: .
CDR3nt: TGTGCCAGTAGTGGCCCGAGGGCCGAATGGGATACGCAGTATTTT
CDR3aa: CASSGPRAEWDTQYF

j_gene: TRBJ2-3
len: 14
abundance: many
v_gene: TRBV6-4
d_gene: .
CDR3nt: TGTGCCAGCAGTGACGCAGGGGAATCAGATACGCAGTATTTT
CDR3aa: CASSDAGESDTQYF

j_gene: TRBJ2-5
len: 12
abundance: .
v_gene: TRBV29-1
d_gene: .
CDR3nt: TGCAGCGTAGGACAGATAAAAGAGACCCAGTACTTC
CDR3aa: CSVGQIKETQYF

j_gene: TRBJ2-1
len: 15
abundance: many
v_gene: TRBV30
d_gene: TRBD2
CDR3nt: TGTGCCTGGAGTCGAGTAGCGGGAGTAAACAATGAGCAGTTCTTC
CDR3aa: CAWSRVAGVNNEQFF

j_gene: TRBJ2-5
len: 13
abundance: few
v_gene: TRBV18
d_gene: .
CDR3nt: TGTGCCAGCTCACCAAGAATTGGAGAGACCCAGTACTTC
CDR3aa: CASSPRIGETQYF

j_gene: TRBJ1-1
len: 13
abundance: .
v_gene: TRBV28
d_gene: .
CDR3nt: TGTGCCAGCAGTTTCCGGGACAACCGTGAAGCTTTCTTT
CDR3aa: CASSFRDNREAFF

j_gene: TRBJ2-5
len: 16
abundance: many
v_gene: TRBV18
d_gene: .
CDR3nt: TGTGCCAGCTCACCACCGGCCGGGCAGGGTCAAGAGACCCAGTACTTC
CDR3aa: CASSPPAGQGQETQYF

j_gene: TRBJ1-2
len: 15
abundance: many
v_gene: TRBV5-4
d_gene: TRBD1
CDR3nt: TGTGCCAGCAGCTTAGGGAGATCCCAGGGGGATGGCTACACCTTC
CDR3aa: CASSLGRSQGDGYTF

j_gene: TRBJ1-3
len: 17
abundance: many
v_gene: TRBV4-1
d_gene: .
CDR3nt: TGCGCCAGCAGCCAAAAGACCAGGGGAGAATCTGGAAACACCATATATTTT
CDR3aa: CASSQKTRGESGNTIYF

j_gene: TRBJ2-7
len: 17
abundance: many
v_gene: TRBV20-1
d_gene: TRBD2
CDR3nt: TGCAGTGCCCCGAGGGGCGGGAGGGCTATAAGCTCCTACGAGCAGTACTTC
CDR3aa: CSAPRGGRAISSYEQYF

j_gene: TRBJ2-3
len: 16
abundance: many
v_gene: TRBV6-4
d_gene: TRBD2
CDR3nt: TGTGCCAGCAGTGACTCGAGCGGGAGCGGCACAGATACGCAGTATTTT
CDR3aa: CASSDSSGSGTDTQYF

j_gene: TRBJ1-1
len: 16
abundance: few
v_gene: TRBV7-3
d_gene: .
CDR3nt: TGTGCCAGCAGCCCGGCCCCCAAAGTAATTTCGGCTGAAGCTTTCTTT
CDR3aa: CASSPAPKVISAEAFF

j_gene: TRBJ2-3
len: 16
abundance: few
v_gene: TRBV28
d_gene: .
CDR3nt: TGTGCCAGCAGTTTGCCTCCGGGAGTCGGGCCAGATACGCAGTATTTT
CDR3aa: CASSLPPGVGPDTQYF

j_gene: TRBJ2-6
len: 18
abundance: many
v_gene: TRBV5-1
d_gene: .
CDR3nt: TGCGCCAGTGGCTCTCAACAGGGATCCTATCCTGGGGCCAACGTCCTGACTTTC
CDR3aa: CASGSQQGSYPGANVLTF

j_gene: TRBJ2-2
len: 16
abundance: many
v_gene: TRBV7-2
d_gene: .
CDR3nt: TGTGCCAGCAGCTTAAGCGGGACAAGGGGTGCCGGGGAGCTGTTTTTT
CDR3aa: CASSLSGTRGAGELFF

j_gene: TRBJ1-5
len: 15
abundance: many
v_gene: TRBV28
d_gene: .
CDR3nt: TGTGCCAGCACCTCCCCTTTTGGGGGCTCTCAGCCCCAGCATTTT
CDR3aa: CASTSPFGGSQPQHF

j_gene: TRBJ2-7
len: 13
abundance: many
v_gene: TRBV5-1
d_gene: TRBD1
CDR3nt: TGCGCCAGCAGCCCAGGACAGGACTACGAGCAGTACTTC
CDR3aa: CASSPGQDYEQYF

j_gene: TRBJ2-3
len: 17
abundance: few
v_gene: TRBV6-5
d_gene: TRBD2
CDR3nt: TGTGCCAGCAGGCAGACTAGCGGGAGAGCGGTTACAGATACGCAGTATTTT
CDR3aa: CASRQTSGRAVTDTQYF

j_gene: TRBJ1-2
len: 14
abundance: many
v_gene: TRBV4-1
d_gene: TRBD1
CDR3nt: TGCGCCAGCAGCCAGGGGACAGCTAACTATGGCTACACCTTC
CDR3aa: CASSQGTANYGYTF

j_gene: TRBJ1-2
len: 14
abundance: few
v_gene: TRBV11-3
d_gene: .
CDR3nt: TGTGCCAGCAGCTTTAAGAGGGTCGACTATGGCTACACCTTC
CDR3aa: CASSFKRVDYGYTF

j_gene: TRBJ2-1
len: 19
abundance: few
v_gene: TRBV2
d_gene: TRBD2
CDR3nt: TGTGCCAGCAGTATACCGGGACTAGCGGGGAGGGGCGTTTACAATGAGCAGTTCTTC
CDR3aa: CASSIPGLAGRGVYNEQFF

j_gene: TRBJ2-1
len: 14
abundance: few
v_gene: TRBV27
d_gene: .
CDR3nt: TGTGCCAGCAGTTCGCCTAGGGGGACGTATGAGCAGTTCTTC
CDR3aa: CASSSPRGTYEQFF

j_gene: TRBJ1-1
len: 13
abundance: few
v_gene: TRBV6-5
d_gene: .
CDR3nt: TGTGCCAGCAGAGAGGAGGGCAGGACTGAAGCTTTCTTT
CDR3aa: CASREEGRTEAFF

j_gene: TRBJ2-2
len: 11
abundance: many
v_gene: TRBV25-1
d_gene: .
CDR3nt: TGTGCCAGCAGTGAGGAGGGGGAGCTGTTTTTT
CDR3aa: CASSEEGELFF

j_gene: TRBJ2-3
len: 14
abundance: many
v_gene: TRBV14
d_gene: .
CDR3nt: TGTGCCAGCAGCTACCGGGACCTTCAAGATACGCAGTATTTT
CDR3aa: CASSYRDLQDTQYF

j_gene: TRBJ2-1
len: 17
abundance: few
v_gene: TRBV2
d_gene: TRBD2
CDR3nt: TGTGCCAGCAGTGAAGGGTATCCTAGCGGGTGGTACAATGAGCAGTTCTTC
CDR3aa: CASSEGYPSGWYNEQFF

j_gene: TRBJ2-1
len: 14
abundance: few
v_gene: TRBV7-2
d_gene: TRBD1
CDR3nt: TGTGCCAGCAGCCTGAACAGGGGGAACAATGAGCAGTTCTTC
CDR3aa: CASSLNRGNNEQFF

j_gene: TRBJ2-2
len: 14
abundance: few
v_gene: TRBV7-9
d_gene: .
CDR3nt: TGTGCCAGCAGCTTAACCGATCCCGGCGGGGAGCTGTTTTTT
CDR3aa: CASSLTDPGGELFF

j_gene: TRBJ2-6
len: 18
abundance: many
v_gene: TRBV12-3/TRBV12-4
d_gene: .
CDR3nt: TGTGCCAGCAGTCCTAGAGGCAGCTCAAGCTCTGGGGCCAACGTCCTGACTTTC
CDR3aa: CASSPRGSSSSGANVLTF

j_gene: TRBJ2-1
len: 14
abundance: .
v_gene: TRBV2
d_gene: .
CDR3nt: TGTGCCAGCAGCCCAAACCCTGAGGGGGTTGAGCAGTTCTTC
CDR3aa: CASSPNPEGVEQFF

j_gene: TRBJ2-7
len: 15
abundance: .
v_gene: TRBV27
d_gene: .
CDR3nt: TGTGACAGCAGTTTAAGGCTTCCAAGGGACTACGAGCAGTACTTC
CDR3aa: CDSSLRLPRDYEQYF

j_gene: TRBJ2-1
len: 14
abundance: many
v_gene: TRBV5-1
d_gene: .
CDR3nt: TGCGCCAGCAGCAGGGACCACTCCTACAATGAGCAGTTCTTC
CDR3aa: CASSRDHSYNEQFF

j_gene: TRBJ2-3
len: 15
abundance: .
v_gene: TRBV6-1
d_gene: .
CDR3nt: TGTGCCAGCAGTGTGGGCGAGCCTAGCACAGATACGCAGTATTTT
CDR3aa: CASSVGEPSTDTQYF

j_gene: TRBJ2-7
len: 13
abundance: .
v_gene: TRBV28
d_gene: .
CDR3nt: TGTGCCAGCAGTCGGACAGAGTCCTACGAGCAGTACTTC
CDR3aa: CASSRTESYEQYF

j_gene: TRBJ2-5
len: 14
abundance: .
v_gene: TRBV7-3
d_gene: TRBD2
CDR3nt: TGTGCCAGCAGCTTCGGGACTAGCGGGAGTGGACTGTACTTC
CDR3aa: CASSFGTSGSGLYF

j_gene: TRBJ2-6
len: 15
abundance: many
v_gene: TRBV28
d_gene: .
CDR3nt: TGTGCCAGCAGCCCCCGGTTCTCTGGGGCCAACGTCCTGACTTTC
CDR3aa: CASSPRFSGANVLTF

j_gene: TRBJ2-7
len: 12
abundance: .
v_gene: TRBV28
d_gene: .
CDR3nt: TGTGCCACCTTCGGGGGTGAGTACGAGCAGTACTTC
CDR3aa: CATFGGEYEQYF

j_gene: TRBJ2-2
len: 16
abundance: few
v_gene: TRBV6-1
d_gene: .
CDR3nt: TGTGCCAGCTTATTGTCTCAGGGTTCGAACACCGGGGAGCTGTTTTTT
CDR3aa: CASLLSQGSNTGELFF

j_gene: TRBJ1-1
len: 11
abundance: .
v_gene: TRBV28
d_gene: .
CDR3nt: TGTGCCAGCAGTTTGCTTGCTGAAGCTTTCTTT
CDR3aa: CASSLLAEAFF

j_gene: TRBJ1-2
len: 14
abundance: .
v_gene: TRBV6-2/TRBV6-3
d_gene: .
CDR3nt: TGTGCCAGCAGTCCCAGACAGGCCTACTATGGCTACACCTTC
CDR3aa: CASSPRQAYYGYTF

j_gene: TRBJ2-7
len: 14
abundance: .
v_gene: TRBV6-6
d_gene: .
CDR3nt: TGTGCCAGCAGTTATGGGACTCTAGTCTACGAGCAGTACTTC
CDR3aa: CASSYGTLVYEQYF

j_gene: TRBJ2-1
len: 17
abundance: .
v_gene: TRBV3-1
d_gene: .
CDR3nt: TGTGCCAGCAGCCAAGAGTCCGACAGAAGCTCCTACAATGAGCAGTTCTTC
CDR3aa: CASSQESDRSSYNEQFF

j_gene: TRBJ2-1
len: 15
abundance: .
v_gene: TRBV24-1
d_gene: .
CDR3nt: TGTGCCACCAGTGATCCCCACCCGAGGAGCAATGAGCAGTTCTTC
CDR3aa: CATSDPHPRSNEQFF

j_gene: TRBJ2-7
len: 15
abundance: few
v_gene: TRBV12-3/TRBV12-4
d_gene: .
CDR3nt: TGTGCCAGCAGTCCCCACCCACCGTCCCTCTACGAGCAGTACTTC
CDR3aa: CASSPHPPSLYEQYF

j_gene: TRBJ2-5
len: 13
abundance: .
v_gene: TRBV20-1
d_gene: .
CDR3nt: TGCAGTGCTAGAGGGGTTTTCGGAGAGACCCAGTACTTC
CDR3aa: CSARGVFGETQYF

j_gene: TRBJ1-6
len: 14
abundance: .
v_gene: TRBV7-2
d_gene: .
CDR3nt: TGTGCCAGCAGCCCAGGGAGGCTAGTTTCACCCCTCCACTTT
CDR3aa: CASSPGRLVSPLHF

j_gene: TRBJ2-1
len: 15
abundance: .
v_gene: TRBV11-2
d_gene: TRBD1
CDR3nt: TGTGCCAGCAGCTCGCGTGACAGGGGATCGAATGAGCAGTTCTTC
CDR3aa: CASSSRDRGSNEQFF

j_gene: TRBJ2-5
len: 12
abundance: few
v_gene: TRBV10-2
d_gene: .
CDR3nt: TGCGCCAGCAGTGTGGGGAGCGGGACCCAGTACTTC
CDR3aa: CASSVGSGTQYF

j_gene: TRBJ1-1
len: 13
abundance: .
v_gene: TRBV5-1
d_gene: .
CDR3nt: TGCGCCAGCAGCTTGCAGGAAAGCCCTGAAGCTTTCTTT
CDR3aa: CASSLQESPEAFF

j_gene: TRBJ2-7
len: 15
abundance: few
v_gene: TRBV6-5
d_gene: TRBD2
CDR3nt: TGTGCCAGCAGTTTAATAGCGGGAGGGCCGGGCGAGCAGTACTTC
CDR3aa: CASSLIAGGPGEQYF

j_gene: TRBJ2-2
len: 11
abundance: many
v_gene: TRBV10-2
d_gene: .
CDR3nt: TGCGCCAGCCGAGGGGCCGGGGAGCTGTTTTTT
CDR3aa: CASRGAGELFF

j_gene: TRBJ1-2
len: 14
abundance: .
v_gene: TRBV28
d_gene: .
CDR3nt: TGTGCCAGCAGTTTGGGGGCGCAGGACTATGGCTACACCTTC
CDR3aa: CASSLGAQDYGYTF

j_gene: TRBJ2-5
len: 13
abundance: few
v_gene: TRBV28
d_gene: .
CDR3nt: TGTGCCAGCAGTAAGACAGAGCCGAAGACCCAGTACTTC
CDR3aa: CASSKTEPKTQYF

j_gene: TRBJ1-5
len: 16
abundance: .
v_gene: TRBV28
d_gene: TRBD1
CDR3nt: TGTGCCAGCAGTTTGACAGGGGAGGATAGCAATCAGCCCCAGCATTTT
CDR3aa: CASSLTGEDSNQPQHF